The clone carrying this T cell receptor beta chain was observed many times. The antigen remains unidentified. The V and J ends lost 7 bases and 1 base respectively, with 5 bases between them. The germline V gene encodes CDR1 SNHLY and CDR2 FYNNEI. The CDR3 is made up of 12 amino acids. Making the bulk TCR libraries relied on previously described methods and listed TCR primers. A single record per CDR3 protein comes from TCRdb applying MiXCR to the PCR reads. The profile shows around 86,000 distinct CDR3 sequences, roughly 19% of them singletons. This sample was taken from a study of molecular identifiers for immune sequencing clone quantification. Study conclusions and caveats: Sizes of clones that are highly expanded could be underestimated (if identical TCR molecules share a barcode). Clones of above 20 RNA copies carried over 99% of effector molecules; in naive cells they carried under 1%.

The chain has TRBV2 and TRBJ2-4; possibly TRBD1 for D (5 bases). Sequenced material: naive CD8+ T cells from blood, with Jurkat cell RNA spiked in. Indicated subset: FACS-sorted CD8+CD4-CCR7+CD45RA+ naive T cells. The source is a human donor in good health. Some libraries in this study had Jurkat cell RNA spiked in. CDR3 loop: CASKGAKNIQYF. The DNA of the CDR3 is TGTGCCAGCAAGGGGGCCAAAAACATTCAGTACTTC.